Each of the 2 T cell receptor beta chains below was sequenced from the same sample in a study of blood T cell repertoires in COVID-19. Here immunoSEQ multiplex PCR was the method, and the copy in TCRdb shows in-frame clones only, minus some. Of roughly 250,000 clones in the sample, around 89% are singletons; the top ten hold under 0.95%. Source material: peripheral blood. These receptors all come from a man aged 25-45 years with acute or convalescent COVID-19.

This rearrangement joins TRBV9 to TRBJ2-7, with 13 bases fitting TRBD2. The CDR3 is 17 amino acids. Germline V CDR1 and CDR2: SGDLS, YYNGEE. Trimming at V came to 4 bases and at J to 2 bases, leaving 9 bases not matched to a gene. The CDR3, as DNA: TGTGCCAGCAGCCCCAGGACTAGCGGGAGTAGAGCCTACGAGCAGTACTTC. Amino acid sequence: CASSPRTSGSRAYEQYF.

V is TRBV2 and J is TRBJ2-3; tentative D call: TRBD2 (5 bases). This CDR3 spans 12 amino acids. Deletions cut 6 bases from V and 7 bases from J, with 11 bases between. Germline CDR1 is SNHLY and CDR2 is FYNNEI. The CDR3, as DNA: TGTGCCAGCAGACCCCTAGCCAATACGCAGTATTTT. As protein: CASRPLANTQYF.